The 14 T cell receptor beta chains in this list originate from one sample, sequenced in a study of blood T cell repertoires in COVID-19. The method was immunoSEQ multiplex PCR; TCRdb's version includes in-frame clones alone and lacks a portion of them. Of around 270,000 clones in the sample, roughly 80% were seen once. Sequencing used peripheral blood. All receptors derive from a person between 65 and 80 years old with COVID-19, enrolled during active disease.

The CDR3 DNA is TGTGCCAGCAGCCACGTCCCGGGGGGTGACCAAGAGACCCAGTACTTC. Amino acids: CASSHVPGGDQETQYF. The chain carries TRBV7-8 and TRBJ2-5, with 7 bases fitting TRBD2. The CDR3 runs to 16 residues. CDR1 and CDR2 (germline): SGHVS, FQNEAQ. J was trimmed by 0 bases and V by 5 bases; bases with no gene match: 9.

This clone has a single count. V is TRBV6-5 and J is TRBJ1-2, with unresolved D. V lost 2 bases and J lost 8, with 12 bases in between. Germline V gene lookup returns CDR1 MNHEY and CDR2 SVGAGI. The CDR3 is 13 residues long. DNA for the CDR3: TGTGCCAGCAGTTACAAGACCGCTAGCGGCTACACCTTC. As protein: CASSYKTASGYTF.

This clone showed up many times. The chain links TRBV4-1 to TRBJ1-2; D is perhaps TRBD1 (5 bases). V dropped 4 bases and J dropped 1 base, with 10 bases sitting between them. The length of the CDR3 is 14 residues. CDR1 and CDR2 from the germline V gene are MGHRA and YSYEKL. The CDR3 coding sequence is TGCGCCAGCAGCCCGTCCGGGGGTAACTATGGCTACACCTTC. Its protein product is CASSPSGGNYGYTF.

V gene TRBV28 combines with J gene TRBJ1-4; unclear D gene. Trimming removed 9 bases from V and 0 bases from J, with 11 bases in between. Germline CDR1 reads MDHEN; CDR2 reads SYDVKM. This CDR3 contains 14 residues. The CDR3 bases are TGTGCCAGTCGGAGTTTCGCAACTAATGAAAAACTGTTTTTT. Its translation: CASRSFATNEKLFF.

This sequence joins TRBV5-1 and TRBJ2-6; possibly TRBD1 for D (5 bases). Germline CDR1 is SGHRS and CDR2 is YFSETQ. Trimming pared 0 bases from V and 1 base from J, leaving 5 bases between. This CDR3 is built from 15 residues. CDR3 coding DNA: TGCGCCAGCAGCTTGGAGGGGTCTGGGGCCAACGTCCTGACTTTC. Protein sequence: CASSLEGSGANVLTF.

The chain is built from TRBV4-3 and TRBJ1-1; TRBD1 matches 10 bases. J lost 6 bases, V lost 2 bases, and 3 bases had no gene match. Germline V gene lookup returns CDR1 LGHNA and CDR2 YSLEER. The CDR3 contains 14 residues. The CDR3 nucleotides read TGCGCCAGCAGCCAACGGACAGGGGGATCTGAAGCTTTCTTT. This sequence encodes CASSQRTGGSEAFF.

V usage is TRBV27 and J usage is TRBJ2-7; 7 positions agree with TRBD2. The length of the CDR3 is 14 residues. The V segment lost 4 bases and the J segment 6 bases; nucleotides outside the gene matches: 9. The germline CDR1 and CDR2 sequences are MNHEY and SMNVEV (reference sequence). CDR3 loop: CASSWGGSGVEQYF. Written as DNA, the CDR3 is TGTGCCAGCAGTTGGGGCGGGAGCGGGGTCGAGCAGTACTTC.

The chain combines TRBV4-3 with TRBJ1-2; D may be TRBD1 (5 bases). CDR3 length equals 15 residues. V dropped 4 bases and J dropped 8 bases, with 20 bases sitting between them. Germline V gene data show CDR1 as LGHNA and CDR2 as YSLEER. The CDR3 coding sequence is TGCGCCAGCAGCCCTGGTACTTCAGGGTCTGGAGGCTACACCTTC. Its protein is CASSPGTSGSGGYTF.

The chain combines TRBV7-9 with TRBJ2-5; perhaps TRBD1 as D (6 bases). The V gene lost 1 base and the J gene lost 4 bases, with 16 bases spanning the gap. CDR1 is SEHNR, CDR2 FQNEAQ, per germline (reference sequence). The length of the CDR3 is 16 residues. The CDR3 region is CASSLVGHQDRETQYF. The CDR3 DNA follows: TGTGCCAGCAGCTTAGTGGGACACCAGGACCGAGAGACCCAGTACTTC.

This chain links TRBV19 with TRBJ1-2; D gene unclear. This CDR3 has 15 residues. The germline V and J ends were trimmed by 5 bases and 1 base, with 14 bases remaining between them. CDR1 and CDR2 (germline): LNHDA, SQIVND (reference sequence). The chain's CDR3 is CASSPHNAGNYGYTF. The CDR3 DNA sequence: TGTGCCAGTAGTCCCCATAACGCCGGTAACTATGGCTACACCTTC.

The chain is built from TRBV15 and TRBJ1-2; no clear D. The germline V gene has CDR1 LNHNV and CDR2 YYDKDF (reference sequence). The CDR3 extends over 13 amino acids. V was pared by 0 bases and J by 8 bases, with 10 bases between. The CDR3 DNA sequence: TGTGCCACCAGCAGAGATCCAGGAAGGGGCTACACCTTC. Its translation is CATSRDPGRGYTF.

This clone was seen just once. This chain connects TRBV24-1 to TRBJ2-2, with D unclear. Deletions cut 5 bases from V and 2 bases from J, with 8 bases between. The CDR3 consists of 14 residues. Looked up from germline, CDR1 is KGHDR and CDR2 is SFDVKD. The CDR3: CATSAELNTGELFF. The CDR3 DNA reads as TGTGCCACCAGTGCGGAGCTTAACACCGGGGAGCTGTTTTTT.

This chain uses TRBV13 with TRBJ1-1, with D possibly TRBD1 on 5 matching bases. Per germline, CDR1 PRHDT and CDR2 FYEKMQ (reference sequence). Trimming removed 5 bases at V and 0 bases at J, with 10 bases between. The CDR3 sequence is 14 residues long. The CDR3 is CASSRGVMNTEAFF. As DNA, the CDR3 is TGTGCCAGCAGCCGGGGGGTGATGAACACTGAAGCTTTCTTT. Variable domain in full (rest from reference TRBV13 and TRBJ1-1): AAGVIQSPRHLIKEKRETATLKCYPIPRHDTVYWYQQGPGQDPQFLISFYEKMQSDKGSIPDRFSAQQFSDYHSELNMSSLELGDSALYFCASSRGVMNTEAFFGQGTRLTVV.

The genes are TRBV28 and TRBJ2-7; 7 positions match TRBD1. The CDR3 consists of 12 residues. Germline V CDR1 and CDR2: MDHEN, SYDVKM. J lost 10 bases, V lost 5 bases, and 8 bases had no gene match. The CDR3 DNA is TGTGCCAGCAGTACTGACAGGGTCATACAGTACTTC. Translating it yields CASSTDRVIQYF.